Below, one T cell receptor beta chain is given with its context. What it recognizes is unknown. The data derive from a study of molecular identifiers for immune sequencing clone quantification. Sorting was used to obtain naive CD8 T cells (CD8+CD4-CCR7+CD45RA+). General study points: Over 97% of effector molecules, but under 1% in naive cells, were held by clones with more than 20 RNA copies. Detecting spiked Jurkat TCR RNA from one cell among about 910,000 naive cells was reportedly possible.

The V gene end was trimmed by 4 bases and the J gene end by 6 bases; junction bases not matched to a gene: 8. CDR1 LNHDA and CDR2 SQIVND come from the germline V gene (reference sequence). This CDR3 has 15 residues. Preparation of the bulk TCR libraries relied on previously described methods and listed TCR primers. In TCRdb, the PCR reads were re-called with MiXCR into one record per CDR3 protein. This sample has about 320,000 distinct CDR3 sequences, with 20% to 25% found just once. This receptor was obtained from a human donor in good health. Some libraries in this study had Jurkat cell RNA spiked in. The rearrangement uses TRBV19 and TRBJ2-2; 7 bases are shared with TRBD1. The sample taken for sequencing was naive CD8+ T cells from blood, with Jurkat cell RNA spiked in. Subset: FACS-sorted CD8+CD4-CCR7+CD45RA+ naive T cells. The CDR3 is CASSSWTGGAGELFF. CDR3 coding DNA: TGTGCCAGTAGTAGCTGGACAGGTGGGGCCGGGGAGCTGTTTTTT.